The clone carrying this T cell receptor beta chain has ten or more counts. Its antigen remains unidentified. This sample is part of a study of T cell repertoires in cytomegalovirus infection. Study details: Signatures in public TCR beta sequences pointed to both CMV infection and matching HLA type.

One entry per CDR3 protein results from TCRdb running MiXCR on the reads. Of fewer than 550,000 distinct CDR3 sequences in the sample, 16% were seen once. Study-level points and caveats: HLA-C-restricted CMV clonotypes gave the most frequent clonotype in two of eight donors. Individuals carrying CMV plus the relevant HLA were identified by cumulative frequency of public TCR beta families.

The germline gives CDR1 SGDLS, CDR2 YYNGEE. Trimming took 3 bases from V and 5 from J; bases not matched to a gene: 8. This CDR3 has 15 amino acids. The V and J genes are TRBV9 and TRBJ1-5; the match to TRBD1 covers 7 bases. This clonotype was obtained from a human donor in good health (CMV status not recorded). Some clones in this sample may be carry-over from other donors' samples. The sample consisted of CD8+ T cells from PBMCs. CDR3 region: CASSDTGAPHQPQHF. DNA of the CDR3: TGTGCCAGCAGCGATACAGGGGCACCTCATCAGCCCCAGCATTTT.